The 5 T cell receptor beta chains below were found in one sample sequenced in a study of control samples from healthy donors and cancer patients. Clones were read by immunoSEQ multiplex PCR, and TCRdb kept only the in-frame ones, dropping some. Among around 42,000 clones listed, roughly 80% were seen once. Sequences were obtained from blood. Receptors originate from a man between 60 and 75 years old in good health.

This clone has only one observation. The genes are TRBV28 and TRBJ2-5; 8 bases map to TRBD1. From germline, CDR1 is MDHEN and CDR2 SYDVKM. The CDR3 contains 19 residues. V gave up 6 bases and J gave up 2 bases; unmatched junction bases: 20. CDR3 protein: CASRNQGAGGWTGQETQYF. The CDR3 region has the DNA TGTGCCAGCAGGAATCAGGGGGCTGGTGGGTGGACGGGACAAGAGACCCAGTACTTC.

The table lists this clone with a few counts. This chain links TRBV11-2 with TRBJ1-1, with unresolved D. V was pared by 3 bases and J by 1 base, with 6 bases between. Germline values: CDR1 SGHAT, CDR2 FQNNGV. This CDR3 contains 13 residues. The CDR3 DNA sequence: TGTGCCAGCAGCTTGGCCAGGAACACTGAAGCTTTCTTT. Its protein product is CASSLARNTEAFF.

CDR3 DNA sequence: TGCGCCAGCAGCCAAGATGGACAGGGACTTCGCGAAAAACTGTTTTTT. Translated, it gives CASSQDGQGLREKLFF. The chain employs TRBV4-3 and TRBJ1-4; TRBD1 matches at 8 bases. There are 16 residues in the CDR3. The V gene end was trimmed by 0 bases and the J gene end by 8 bases; junction bases not matched to a gene: 8. The germline V gene encodes CDR1 LGHNA and CDR2 YSLEER.

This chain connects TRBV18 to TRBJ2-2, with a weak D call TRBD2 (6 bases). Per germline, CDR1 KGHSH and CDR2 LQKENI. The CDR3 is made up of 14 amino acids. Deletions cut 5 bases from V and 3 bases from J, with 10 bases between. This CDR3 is CASSDVADTGELFF. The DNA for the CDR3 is TGTGCCAGCTCAGATGTAGCGGACACCGGGGAGCTGTTTTTT.

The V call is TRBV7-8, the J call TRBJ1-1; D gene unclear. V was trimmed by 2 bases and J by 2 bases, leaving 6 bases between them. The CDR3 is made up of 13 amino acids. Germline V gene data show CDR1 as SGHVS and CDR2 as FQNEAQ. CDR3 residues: CASSLRTNTEAFF. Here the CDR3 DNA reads TGTGCCAGCAGCTTACGGACCAACACTGAAGCTTTCTTT. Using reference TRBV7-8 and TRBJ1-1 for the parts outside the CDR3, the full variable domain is GAGVSQSPRYKVAKRGQDVALRCDPISGHVSLFWYQQALGQGPEFLTYFQNEAQLDKSGLPSDRFFAERPEGSVSTLKIQRTQQEDSAVYLCASSLRTNTEAFFGQGTRLTVV.